The rows below give T cell receptor beta chains drawn from one sample of a study of identical twins. TCRdb called the 5' RACE reads again in MiXCR, with one record for every CDR3 protein. The data contain about 470,000 distinct CDR3 sequences, 24% of them seen just once; the ten biggest clones take up roughly 2.8%. The same sample was also used in a study of T cells expressing NK-cell markers.

Sequences were obtained from CD4+ T cells sorted from blood. These receptors came from a woman under 30 in good health. CDR3s include the opening cysteine and the closing phenylalanine or tryptophan. A D gene is named only where the DNA matches it firmly. Some rows mark clone size as missing; the rest say once, few, many or name a class of expanded clone.

D: TRBD2; J: TRBJ2-1; V: TRBV7-2; size: NA; DNA: TGTGCCAGCAGCTCCAGGACTAGCGCCAATGAGCAGTTCTTC; CDR3: CASSSRTSANEQFF
D: TRBD1; J: TRBJ2-6; V: TRBV5-1; size: NA; DNA: TGCGCCAGCAGCTTGGATCCCAACAGGGGGGACTCTGGGGCCAACGTCCTGACTTTC; CDR3: CASSLDPNRGDSGANVLTF
D: NA; J: TRBJ2-3; V: TRBV12-3/TRBV12-4; size: NA; DNA: TGTGCCAGCACCTCGGGGTTACGGGGAGATACGCAGTATTTT; CDR3: CASTSGLRGDTQYF
D: NA; J: TRBJ2-1; V: TRBV19; size: NA; DNA: TGTGCCAGTAGTATAGTTTCCCGACAGCAGAACAATGAGCAGTTCTTC; CDR3: CASSIVSRQQNNEQFF
D: NA; J: TRBJ2-1; V: TRBV5-3; size: NA; DNA: TGTGCCAGAAGCTTAAGGATCTACAATGAGCAGTTCTTC; CDR3: CARSLRIYNEQFF
D: TRBD1; J: TRBJ1-1; V: TRBV7-9; size: few; DNA: TGTGCCAGCAGTTACACGGACAGGGGAGCTTTCTTT; CDR3: CASSYTDRGAFF
D: NA; J: TRBJ2-5; V: TRBV6-1; size: few; DNA: TGTGCCAGCACCCGGGACGGAGAAGAGACCCAGTACTTC; CDR3: CASTRDGEETQYF
D: TRBD2; J: TRBJ2-1; V: TRBV6-2/TRBV6-3; size: NA; DNA: TGTGCCAGCAACTCGGGACTAGCGGGAGAACGGAATGAGCAGTTCTTC; CDR3: CASNSGLAGERNEQFF
D: TRBD2; J: TRBJ2-7; V: TRBV20-1; size: NA; DNA: TGCAGTGCTAGAATCGGACTAGCGGGCGAGCAGTACTTC; CDR3: CSARIGLAGEQYF
D: NA; J: TRBJ2-3; V: TRBV3-1; size: NA; DNA: TGTGCCAGCAGCCGAAAGGGACTCCATACGCAGTATTTT; CDR3: CASSRKGLHTQYF
D: TRBD2; J: TRBJ2-3; V: TRBV4-3; size: NA; DNA: TGCGCCAGCAGCCAAGGAGGCGGGAGGGTAGCAGATACGCAGTATTTT; CDR3: CASSQGGGRVADTQYF
D: TRBD1; J: TRBJ2-5; V: TRBV9; size: few; DNA: TGTGCCAGCAGCGATCGTACAGGGGGCATAGAGACCCAGTACTTC; CDR3: CASSDRTGGIETQYF
D: TRBD2; J: TRBJ2-1; V: TRBV18; size: few; DNA: TGTGCCAGCCACGGGATGTCAGGGAGGGGTGGTGAGCAGTTCTTC; CDR3: CASHGMSGRGGEQFF
D: TRBD1; J: TRBJ2-7; V: TRBV4-3; size: few; DNA: TGCGCCAGCAGCCAAAGACAGGGGGTCTACGAGCAGTACTTC; CDR3: CASSQRQGVYEQYF